This record concerns one TCR beta chain sequence. The specificity of this receptor is unknown. No much larger clone is present one base from it, and per-base qualities are unavailable. Sequenced on an Illumina HiSeq 1500. The raw public data were reprocessed by TCRdb itself: fastp quality trimming at Q25, MiXCR clonotype calling, in-frame beta chains only. Every distinct CDR3 protein forms one entry, paired with its most common genes and DNA. The sample has 310,000 or so distinct CDR3 sequences on record, 20% to 25% of them singletons. 10% to 15% of the sample is taken by the ten largest. The data belong to a study of T cell repertoires in cytomegalovirus infection (dated by TCRdb to the late 2010s). In the study overall: The peptide stimulations were aimed at well-studied HLA-B-restricted epitopes as well as recently identified HLA-C-restricted CMV epitopes, whose presentation resists viral immunomodulation. Because public TCR beta signatures pointed to carriage of CMV infection together with the matching HLA type, the HLA type of each donor mattered for the analysis. Paper-wide results and their limitations: In both this cohort and an independent cohort of several hundred donors, the cumulative frequency of public TCR beta family members distinguished carriers of CMV infection plus the relevant HLA type. The ex vivo response was dominated by HLA-C-restricted CMV-specific TCR beta clonotypes, which also provided the single most frequent clonotype in two of eight donors.

In light of the paper, this sample's treatment or condition label describes: in vitro stimulation with specific CMV peptide epitopes to enrich CMV-specific T cells. At the junction V is shortened by 4 bases and J by 3 bases, with 4 bases in between. Reading from cysteine to phenylalanine, the CDR3 counts 11 amino acids. Just CDR3 DNA is preserved here, 33 bases in frame from base 1. CDR1 and CDR2 are read off the germline V gene as SGHRS and YFSETQ. The TCR comes from a human donor in good health (CMV status not recorded). Some clones in this sample may be carry-over from other donors' samples. The source material was cultured PBMCs, sampled from culture after CMV antigen stimulation. The V and J segments used are TRBV5-1 and TRBJ2-5, with the D gene not clear enough to name. The DNA is as follows: TGCGCCAGCAGCGCCAAAGAGACCCAGTACTTC. The translation is CASSAKETQYF. Full variable domain (CDR3 extended with the reference TRBV5-1 and TRBJ2-5 proteins): KAGVTQTPRYLIKTRGQQVTLSCSPISGHRSVSWYQQTPGQGLQFLFEYFSETQRNKGNFPGRFSGRQFSNSRSEMNVSTLELGDSALYLCASSAKETQYFGPGTRLLVL.